The 2 T cell receptor beta chains in this list originate from one sample, sequenced in a study of T cells in Graves' hyperthyroidism and ophthalmopathy. RNA transcripts served as the template for amplifying TCR beta CDR3 regions. Carried out on the TCR CDR3, a first-round RT-PCR used the HTBI primer set. In TCRdb, the multiplex PCR reads were re-called with MiXCR into one record per CDR3 protein. The table shows about 200,000 distinct CDR3 sequences, with about 17% occurring only once. The sequencing input was blood. These receptors were collected from a woman in her fifties or sixties with Graves' hyperthyroidism.

This clonotype was seen at least ten times. The chain joins TRBV27 to TRBJ2-1; D not certain. The V and J ends lost 3 bases and 6 bases respectively, with 18 bases between them. From germline, CDR1 is MNHEY and CDR2 SMNVEV (reference sequence). The length of the CDR3 is 16 residues. The CDR3 coding sequence is TGTGCCAGCAGTTTCCTTCCCATGACCAAAATCAATGAGCAGTTCTTC. Amino acid sequence: CASSFLPMTKINEQFF.

This chain joins TRBV12-3 or TRBV12-4 and TRBJ1-3; D gene uncertain. The CDR3 has 15 residues. Trimming removed 3 bases from V and 0 bases from J, with 9 bases in between. CDR3 loop: CASSFSLSSGNTIYF. CDR3 in DNA: TGTGCCAGCAGTTTCTCTCTTAGCTCTGGAAACACCATATATTTT.